Following are 18 T cell receptor beta chains from one sample sequenced in a study of cytomegalovirus exposure and HLA in healthy donors (dated by TCRdb to about 2017). Libraries came from the immunoSEQ multiplex PCR assay. For the multiplex PCR, a mixture combining 60 forward primers for TCR Vbeta segments and 13 reverse primers for TCR Jbeta segments was used. This immuneACCESS table, as held by TCRdb, lists in-frame sequences with V and J called but not all clones. Of the missing ones, under half trace to an unresolved V gene in checked studies; the others have no known cause. The sample includes some 120,000 clones, with 80% observed a single time. 0.2% to 0.25% of the sample goes to the ten largest clones. The sequencing input was PBMCs. These receptors all stem from a man aged 45-65 years in good health and CMV-seronegative.

This clone was seen more than once but under ten times. V usage is TRBV7-9 and J usage is TRBJ1-6, with TRBD1 as a possible D gene (6 bases). V lost 5 bases and J 8 bases, leaving 16 bases between the germline ends. Germline CDR1 is SEHNR and CDR2 is FQNEAQ (reference sequence). The CDR3 loop spans 15 amino acids. Here the CDR3 reads CASSPFGTNDSPLHF. The DNA for the CDR3 is TGTGCCAGCAGCCCTTTTGGGACAAACGATTCACCCCTCCACTTT. Full variable domain (missing parts from reference TRBV7-9 and TRBJ1-6): DTGVSQNPRHKITKRGQNVTFRCDPISEHNRLYWYRQTLGQGPEFLTYFQNEAQLEKSRLLSDRFSAERPKGSFSTLEIQRTEQGDSAMYLCASSPFGTNDSPLHFGNGTRLTVT.

The V call is TRBV19, the J call TRBJ1-4; the match to TRBD1 covers 7 bases. CDR1 and CDR2 (germline): LNHDA, SQIVND (reference sequence). V trimming: 6 bases; J trimming: 8 bases; junction bases outside the gene matches: 15. The CDR3 has 16 residues. The CDR3: CASRGRGILPGEKLFF. In DNA, the CDR3 is TGTGCCAGTAGGGGCAGGGGGATTTTACCGGGCGAAAAACTGTTTTTT.

This rearrangement joins TRBV2 to TRBJ1-6, with D maybe TRBD1 (6 bases). V was trimmed by 8 bases and J by 10 bases, leaving 15 bases between them. Germline CDR1 reads SNHLY; CDR2 reads FYNNEI. The CDR3 length is 13 residues. The CDR3 bases are TGTGCCAGCGCAACAGGGTTCGGCTCACCCCTCCACTTT. This gives the protein CASATGFGSPLHF. The full variable domain, completed using reference TRBV2 and TRBJ1-6, is EPEVTQTPSHQVTQMGQEVILRCVPISNHLYFYWYRQILGQKVEFLVSFYNNEISEKSEIFDDQFSVERPDGSNFTLKIRSTKLEDSAMYFCASATGFGSPLHFGNGTRLTVT.

This rearrangement joins TRBV9 to TRBJ2-2, with no clear D. The CDR3 is made up of 15 amino acids. CDR1 and CDR2 (germline): SGDLS, YYNGEE. Trimming left V 2 bases short and J 7 bases short, with 15 bases between. CDR3 coding DNA: TGTGCCAGCAGCGTCCGCCCTATCCCCGGCGGGGAGCTGTTTTTT. Its translation: CASSVRPIPGGELFF.

CDR3 DNA sequence: TGTGCCAGCAGCTTAGGCGGGGCGGGACTTAGCACAGATACGCAGTATTTT. Translating gives CASSLGGAGLSTDTQYF. The chain couples TRBV7-6 to TRBJ2-3, with D perhaps TRBD2 (6 bases). V was trimmed by 1 base and J by 0 bases, leaving 14 bases between them. The V gene's germline CDR1 is SGHVS and CDR2 FNYEAQ. The CDR3 sequence is 17 residues long.

This chain joins TRBV28 and TRBJ2-7; D is uncertain. CDR3 length equals 12 residues. CDR1 MDHEN and CDR2 SYDVKM come from the germline V gene. V was pared by 2 bases and J by 3 bases, with 5 bases between. CDR3 loop: CASSLAYYEQYF. In DNA form, the CDR3 reads TGTGCCAGCAGTTTAGCCTACTACGAGCAGTACTTC.

The V call is TRBV9, the J call TRBJ2-7; maybe TRBD2 (6 bases). The ends were cut back, 3 bases at V and 1 base at J, with 8 bases in the middle. The CDR3 is 13 amino acids. The germline gives CDR1 SGDLS, CDR2 YYNGEE. The CDR3 region has the DNA TGTGCCAGCAGCGAGGAGGGATCCTACGAGCAGTACTTC. Translated: CASSEEGSYEQYF.

The chain is built from TRBV9 and TRBJ1-1; the D gene is possibly TRBD1 (6 bases). Trimming took 6 bases from V and 4 from J, leaving 16 bases between them. This CDR3 is 14 amino acids long. CDR1 SGDLS and CDR2 YYNGEE come from the germline V gene. The CDR3 spells CASTQGGRGTEAFF. CDR3 DNA sequence: TGTGCCAGCACCCAAGGGGGTAGGGGCACTGAAGCTTTCTTT.

This clone appeared once. The chain combines TRBV10-3 with TRBJ1-3; TRBD1 matches at 10 bases. Losses at the gene ends were 1 base for V and 2 bases for J; bases not matched to a gene: 17. Germline V gives CDR1 ENHRY, CDR2 SYGVKD. The CDR3 has 21 residues. The DNA of the CDR3 is TGTGCCATCAGTGAGTTGGAGCGACAGGGGGCATCTTTTTTGCCTGGAAACACCATATATTTT. It yields the protein CAISELERQGASFLPGNTIYF.

The rearrangement uses TRBV27 and TRBJ1-6; TRBD1 agrees at 7 bases. V lost 6 bases, J lost 13 bases, and 15 bases stayed unmatched. CDR1 is MNHEY, CDR2 SMNVEV, per germline (reference sequence). This CDR3 has 15 amino acids. The CDR3 is CASRGRQGPFSPLHF. The DNA of the CDR3 is TGTGCCAGCAGGGGAAGACAGGGTCCTTTTTCGCCCCTCCACTTT.

This clone was found once. The V call is TRBV18, the J call TRBJ2-1; 7 bases fit TRBD1. Trimming took 2 bases from V and 2 from J; bases not matched to a gene: 3. Per germline, CDR1 KGHSH and CDR2 LQKENI. CDR3 size: 15 residues. In nucleotides, the CDR3 is TGTGCCAGCTCACCAGCCGGGACAGCCTACAATGAGCAGTTCTTC. Its translation is CASSPAGTAYNEQFF.

Points on this clone: At one of its ends the junction is not consistent with the germline gene, which may arise from a read error. The chain links TRBV7-7 to TRBJ2-6; D gene uncertain. This CDR3 has 14 amino acids. The germline V gene encodes CDR1 SSHAT and CDR2 FNYEAQ (reference sequence). As DNA, the CDR3 is TGTGCTAGCAGCTCGGGTCTCGGGGCCAACGTCCTGACTTTC. Amino acid sequence: CASSSGLGANVLTF.

A single count supports this clone. V gene TRBV5-4 combines with J gene TRBJ2-1, with D possibly matching TRBD2 (5 bases). Germline V gene data show CDR1 as SGHNT and CDR2 as YYREEE (reference sequence). The CDR3 has 13 amino acids. Trimming shortened V by 2 bases and J by 7 bases, and 10 bases separated the two germline ends. CDR3 amino acids: CASSLTSKNEQFF. The CDR3 DNA follows: TGTGCCAGCAGCTTAACTAGTAAAAATGAGCAGTTCTTC.

CDR3 DNA: TGTGCCAGCAGTACGGACAAAACCATGAACACTGAAGCTTTCTTT. Translation gives CASSTDKTMNTEAFF. This sequence joins TRBV27 and TRBJ1-1; D may be TRBD1 (5 bases). The CDR3 totals 15 residues. Trimming stripped 5 bases from V and 0 bases from J, with 13 bases between. Per the germline V gene, CDR1 is MNHEY and CDR2 is SMNVEV (reference sequence).

The chain is built from TRBV4-3 and TRBJ1-2, with D uncertain. V gave up 0 bases and J gave up 3 bases, with 11 bases separating them. This CDR3 contains 15 residues. The germline V gene encodes CDR1 LGHNA and CDR2 YSLEER. The CDR3 DNA follows: TGCGCCAGCAGCCAAGAGAGTCTTCGCTACTATGGCTACACCTTC. Protein: CASSQESLRYYGYTF.

The chain uses TRBV28 and TRBJ2-4; 11 positions match TRBD2. CDR3 size: 18 residues. The germline gives CDR1 MDHEN, CDR2 SYDVKM. Unmatched junction bases numbered 8, after V lost 3 bases and J lost 1 base. CDR3: CASSLTGLAGGAKNIQYF. The CDR3 DNA follows: TGTGCCAGCAGTTTGACAGGGCTAGCGGGAGGCGCCAAAAACATTCAGTACTTC.

The chain has TRBV6-6 and TRBJ1-2, with D tentatively TRBD1 (6 bases). Looked up from germline, CDR1 is MNHNY and CDR2 is SVGAGI (reference sequence). The CDR3 totals 13 residues. V was pared by 6 bases and J by 4 bases, with 12 bases between. This CDR3 reads CASRRGGSYGYTF. CDR3 sequence (DNA): TGTGCCAGCAGAAGGGGGGGCTCCTATGGCTACACCTTC.

This chain joins TRBV28 and TRBJ2-7; 7 bases line up with TRBD1. This CDR3 spans 17 amino acids. CDR1 MDHEN and CDR2 SYDVKM come from the germline V gene. V lost 2 bases, J lost 1 base, and 11 bases stayed unmatched. The CDR3 DNA reads as TGTGCCAGCAGTTTACCACCCTTGCCAGGGGGTTCCTACGAGCAGTACTTC. Protein sequence: CASSLPPLPGGSYEQYF.